This entry is about one T cell receptor (beta chain). This specimen belongs to a study of blood T cell repertoires in COVID-19. In the study overall: Material from acute and convalescent COVID-19 was sourced from the United States, Italy and Spain. T cells, B-cell-depleted T cells, or PBMCs supplied cDNA or gDNA.

Original data processing: The authors estimated nucleated cell counts from reference gene primer amplification. The table came from immunoSEQ multiplex PCR; TCRdb's copy has only in-frame clones and leaves some out. V and J calls and clone size are given by that table; D and trimming were obtained from the DNA. The sample records about 64,000 clones, about nine tenths being singletons. The sample consisted of peripheral blood. This sequence was found in an older woman with COVID-19, enrolled during active disease.

The CDR3 nucleotides read TGTGCCAGCAGCGTAGAGGTCCAGGCGAGCTCTGGAAACACCATATATTTT. Encoded protein: CASSVEVQASSGNTIYF. The chain carries TRBV9 and TRBJ1-3; no reliable D call. The CDR3 extends over 17 amino acids. V lost 0 bases and J lost 0, with 13 bases in between. The germline CDR1 and CDR2 sequences are SGDLS and YYNGEE. The whole variable domain, remainder taken from reference TRBV9 and TRBJ1-3, is DSGVTQTPKHLITATGQRVTLRCSPRSGDLSVYWYQQSLDQGLQFLIQYYNGEERAKGNILERFSAQQFPDLHSELNLSSLELGDSALYFCASSVEVQASSGNTIYFGEGSWLTVV.